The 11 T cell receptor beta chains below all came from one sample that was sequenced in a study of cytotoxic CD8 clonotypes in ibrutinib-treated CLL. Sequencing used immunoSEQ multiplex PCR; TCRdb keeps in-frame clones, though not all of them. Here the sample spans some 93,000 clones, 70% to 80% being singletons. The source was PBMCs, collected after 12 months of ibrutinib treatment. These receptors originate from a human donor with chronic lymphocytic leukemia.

The CDR3 nucleotides read TGTGCCAGCAGCCGGGGGCGAACTAGCGGGGAGGATACGCAGTATTTT. This codes for CASSRGRTSGEDTQYF. The V gene is TRBV4-2, the J gene TRBJ2-3, with 10 bases aligning to TRBD2. The V and J ends lost 4 bases and 6 bases, in that order; junction bases with no gene match: 10. The CDR3 has 16 amino acids. Germline V gene sequence: CDR1 LGHNA, CDR2 YNFKEQ.

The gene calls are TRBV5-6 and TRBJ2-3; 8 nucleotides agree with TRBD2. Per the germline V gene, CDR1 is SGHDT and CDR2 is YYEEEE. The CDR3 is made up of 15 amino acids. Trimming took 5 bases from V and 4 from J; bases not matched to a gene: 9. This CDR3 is CASSGYGGAADTQYF. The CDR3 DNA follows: TGTGCCAGCAGTGGATACGGGGGGGCCGCAGATACGCAGTATTTT.

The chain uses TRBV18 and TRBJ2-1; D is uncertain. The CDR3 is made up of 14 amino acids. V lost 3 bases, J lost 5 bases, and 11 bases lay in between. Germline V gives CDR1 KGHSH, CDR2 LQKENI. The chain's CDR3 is CASSPRMMNNEQFF. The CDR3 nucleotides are TGTGCCAGCTCACCGAGGATGATGAACAATGAGCAGTTCTTC. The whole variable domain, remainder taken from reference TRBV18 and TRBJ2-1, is NAGVMQNPRHLVRRRGQEARLRCSPMKGHSHVYWYRQLPEEGLKFMVYLQKENIIDESGMPKERFSAEFPKEGPSILRIQQVVRGDSAAYFCASSPRMMNNEQFFGPGTRLTVL.

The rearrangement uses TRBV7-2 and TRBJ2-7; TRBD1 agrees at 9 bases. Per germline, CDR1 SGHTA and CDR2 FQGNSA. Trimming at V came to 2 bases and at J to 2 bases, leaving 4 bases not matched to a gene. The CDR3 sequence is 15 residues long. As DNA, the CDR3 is TGTGCCAGCAGCTTAACGGGACAGGGTACCTACGAGCAGTACTTC. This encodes CASSLTGQGTYEQYF.

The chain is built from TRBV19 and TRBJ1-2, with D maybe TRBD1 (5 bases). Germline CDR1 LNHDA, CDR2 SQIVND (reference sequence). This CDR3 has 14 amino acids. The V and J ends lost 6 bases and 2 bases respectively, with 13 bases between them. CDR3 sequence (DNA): TGTGCCAGTAGCGACAGAACCTCAAACTATGGCTACACCTTC. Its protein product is CASSDRTSNYGYTF.

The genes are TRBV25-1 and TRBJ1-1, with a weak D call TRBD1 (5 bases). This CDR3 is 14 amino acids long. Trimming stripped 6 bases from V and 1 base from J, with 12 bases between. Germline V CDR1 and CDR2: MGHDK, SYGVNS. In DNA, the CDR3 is TGTGCCAGCAGGGGGACGGGGTCGAACACTGAAGCTTTCTTT. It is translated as CASRGTGSNTEAFF. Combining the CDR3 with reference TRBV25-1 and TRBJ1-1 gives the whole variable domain EADIYQTPRYLVIGTGKKITLECSQTMGHDKMYWYQQDPGMELHLIHYSYGVNSTEKGDLSSESTVSRIRTEHFPLTLESARPSHTSQYLCASRGTGSNTEAFFGQGTRLTVV.

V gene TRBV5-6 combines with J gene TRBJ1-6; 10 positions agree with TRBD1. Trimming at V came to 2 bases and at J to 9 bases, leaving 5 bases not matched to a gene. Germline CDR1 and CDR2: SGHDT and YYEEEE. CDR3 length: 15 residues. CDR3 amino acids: CASSFRGQGRSPLHF. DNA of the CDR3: TGTGCCAGCAGCTTTAGGGGACAGGGGCGTTCACCCCTCCACTTT.

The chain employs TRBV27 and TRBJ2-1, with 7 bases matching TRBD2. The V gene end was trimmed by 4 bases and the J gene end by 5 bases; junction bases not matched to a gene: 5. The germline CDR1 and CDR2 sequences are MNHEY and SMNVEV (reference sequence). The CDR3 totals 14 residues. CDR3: CASSWGGVDNEQFF. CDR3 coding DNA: TGTGCCAGCAGTTGGGGGGGGGTGGACAATGAGCAGTTCTTC.

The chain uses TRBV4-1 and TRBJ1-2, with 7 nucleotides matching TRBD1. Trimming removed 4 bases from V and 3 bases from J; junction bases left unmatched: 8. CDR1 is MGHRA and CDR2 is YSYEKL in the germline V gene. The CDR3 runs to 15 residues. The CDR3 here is CASSPQTGIHYGYTF. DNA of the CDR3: TGCGCCAGCAGCCCCCAGACAGGGATACACTATGGCTACACCTTC.

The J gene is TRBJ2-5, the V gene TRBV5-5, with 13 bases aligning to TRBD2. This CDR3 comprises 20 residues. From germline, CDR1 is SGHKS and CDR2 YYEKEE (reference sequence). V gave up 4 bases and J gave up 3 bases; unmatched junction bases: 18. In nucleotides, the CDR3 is TGTGCCAGCAGCCCCCCTTTTGACACTAGCGGGGGGGCCTACGAAGAGACCCAGTACTTC. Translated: CASSPPFDTSGGAYEETQYF.

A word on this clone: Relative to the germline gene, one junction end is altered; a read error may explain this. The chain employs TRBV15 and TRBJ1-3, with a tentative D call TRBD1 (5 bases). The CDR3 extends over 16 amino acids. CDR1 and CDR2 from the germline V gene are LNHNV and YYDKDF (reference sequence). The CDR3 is CATSRDRDSSGNTIYF. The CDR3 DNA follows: TGTGCCACCAGTAGAGACAGAGATAGCTCTGGAAACACCATATATTTT.